A selection of T cell receptor beta chains follows, all from one sample in a study of T cells in Graves' hyperthyroidism and ophthalmopathy. TCRdb fed the multiplex PCR reads into MiXCR, producing one record per CDR3 protein. The sample gives around 580,000 distinct CDR3 sequences, 46% of which show up once; roughly 7.7% is in the top ten. Source material: peripheral blood or thyroid tissue (not recorded which). Source of these receptors: a woman aged 18-30 years with Graves' hyperthyroidism. The CDR3 runs from the conserved cysteine through the conserved F or W. A D gene is named only where the DNA matches it firmly. Only some rows state a clone size, as once, few, many or a class for expanded clones.

V gene	clone size	CDR3 length	D gene	J gene	CDR3 protein	CDR3 DNA
TRBV20-1	many	14	-	TRBJ2-7	CSAPKTVSSYEQYF	TGCAGTGCCCCAAAAACGGTTAGCTCCTACGAGCAGTACTTC
TRBV7-2	many	13	-	TRBJ2-7	CASLLGRMGQQYF	TGTGCCAGCCTCCTCGGGAGAATGGGTCAGCAGTACTTC
TRBV10-3	many	17	-	TRBJ1-2	CATQPLQSGASNYGYTF	TGTGCCACCCAACCCCTTCAGTCTGGAGCCTCTAACTATGGCTACACCTTC
TRBV2	-	10	-	TRBJ1-4	CASRDEKLFF	TGTGCCAGCAGGGACGAAAAACTGTTTTTT
TRBV29-1	many	16	-	TRBJ1-1	CSVEGFVFQFGTEAFF	TGCAGCGTTGAGGGGTTTGTATTCCAGTTTGGGACTGAAGCTTTCTTT
TRBV6-6	many	16	TRBD1	TRBJ2-7	CASSYSSWTGPNEQYF	TGTGCCAGCAGTTACTCGAGTTGGACAGGGCCCAACGAGCAGTACTTC
TRBV6-6	many	14	-	TRBJ2-7	CASSYIAETYEQYF	TGTGCCAGCAGTTACATCGCAGAGACCTACGAGCAGTACTTC
TRBV5-5	many	15	TRBD1	TRBJ1-1	CASSSRTGLNTEAFF	TGTGCCAGCAGCTCCCGGACAGGGTTGAACACTGAAGCTTTCTTT
TRBV19	few	20	TRBD1	TRBJ1-5	CASSIDLLQGVKNSNQPQHF	TGTGCCAGTAGTATAGATCTGTTGCAGGGGGTGAAAAATAGCAATCAGCCCCAGCATTTT
TRBV6-6	few	16	TRBD1	TRBJ1-5	CASSSMGQGDNQPQHF	TGTGCCAGCAGTTCTATGGGACAGGGGGACAATCAGCCCCAGCATTTT
TRBV7-2	many	13	-	TRBJ2-2	CASSLDMVGELFF	TGTGCCAGCAGCTTAGACATGGTGGGGGAGCTGTTTTTT
TRBV9	many	15	TRBD1	TRBJ1-4	CASSVEDRVIEKLFF	TGTGCCAGCAGCGTAGAGGACAGGGTTATTGAAAAACTGTTTTTT
TRBV18	few	14	-	TRBJ1-4	CASSFRANNEKLFF	TGTGCCAGCTCATTCAGGGCCAATAATGAAAAACTGTTTTTT
TRBV19	many	13	TRBD1	TRBJ1-1	CASSQTGRTEAFF	TGTGCCAGTAGTCAGACAGGGCGCACTGAAGCTTTCTTT
TRBV20-1	-	15	TRBD1	TRBJ1-3	CSARETGIYGYTIYF	TGCAGTGCTAGAGAGACAGGGATCTATGGCTACACCATATATTTT
TRBV29-1	-	11	-	TRBJ1-5	CSLEGWQPQHF	TGCAGCTTAGAGGGTTGGCAGCCCCAGCATTTT
TRBV15	-	13	TRBD1	TRBJ1-5	CATSRDQGEPQHF	TGTGCCACCAGCAGAGATCAGGGGGAGCCCCAGCATTTT
TRBV6-5	many	15	TRBD1	TRBJ1-2	CASSYFGQGAGGYTF	TGTGCCAGCAGTTACTTCGGACAGGGGGCAGGTGGCTACACCTTC
TRBV20-1	-	18	-	TRBJ2-6	CSASPGTFGESGANVLTF	TGCAGTGCTAGTCCGGGAACCTTTGGGGAGTCTGGGGCCAACGTCCTGACTTTC
TRBV5-1	-	18	TRBD1	TRBJ1-1	CASSLVSIWGQENTEAFF	TGCGCCAGCAGCTTGGTTTCTATTTGGGGACAGGAAAACACTGAAGCTTTCTTT
TRBV19	many	15	TRBD1	TRBJ2-5	CASSIVRTGAKTQYF	TGTGCCAGTAGTATAGTTCGGACAGGGGCGAAGACCCAGTACTTC
TRBV12-3/TRBV12-4	-	16	TRBD1	TRBJ2-7	CASSAGTGGVGYEQYF	TGTGCCAGCAGTGCCGGGACAGGGGGGGTTGGCTACGAGCAGTACTTC
TRBV27	few	16	TRBD1	TRBJ2-7	CASSLYGGQGGHEQYF	TGTGCCAGCAGTTTATACGGTGGACAGGGGGGACACGAGCAGTACTTC
TRBV11-2	-	16	-	TRBJ1-5	CASSARVAGNNQPQHF	TGTGCCAGCAGTGCTAGAGTGGCAGGGAACAATCAGCCCCAGCATTTT
TRBV2	-	14	TRBD1	TRBJ2-1	CASSSDRAYNEQFF	TGTGCCAGCAGTTCGGACAGGGCCTACAATGAGCAGTTCTTC
TRBV5-1	many	15	-	TRBJ1-1	CASLRDPRGGTEAFF	TGCGCCAGCCTAAGAGACCCCAGGGGAGGGACTGAAGCTTTCTTT
TRBV19	many	14	TRBD1	TRBJ1-1	CASSPRTGGTEAFF	TGTGCCAGTAGTCCCCGGACAGGGGGCACTGAAGCTTTCTTT
TRBV2	-	14	TRBD1	TRBJ2-3	CASSGQGAVDTQYF	TGTGCCAGCAGTGGGCAGGGGGCGGTTGACACGCAGTATTTC
TRBV11-2	-	16	-	TRBJ2-7	CASSFLGGQVSYEQYF	TGTGCCAGCAGCTTTTTAGGCGGTCAGGTCTCCTACGAGCAGTACTTC
TRBV6-6	few	14	TRBD1	TRBJ1-1	CASRKDRLNTEAFF	TGTGCCAGCAGAAAGGACAGGTTGAACACTGAAGCTTTCTTT
TRBV20-1	-	14	TRBD2	TRBJ2-5	CSANREGLVTAQYF	TGCAGTGCGAACAGGGAGGGACTAGTAACGGCCCAGTACTTC